This T cell receptor beta chain came from a study of blood T cell repertoires in COVID-19. About the study: From the United States, Italy and Spain came samples of acute and convalescent COVID-19. In each case, the material was cDNA or gDNA derived from T cells, B-cell-depleted T cells, or PBMCs.

Original processing methods: Amplification of reference gene primers provided the estimated nucleated cell counts. Here immunoSEQ multiplex PCR was the method, and the copy in TCRdb shows in-frame clones only, minus some. V and J calls and clone size are given by that table; D and trimming were obtained from the DNA. Among around 200,000 clones listed, roughly 85% were seen once. V lost 5 bases and J lost 0; bases outside the gene matches: 6. Per germline, CDR1 KGHSH and CDR2 LQKENI. The CDR3 runs to 17 residues. The sequencing sample was made of peripheral blood. The V and J genes are TRBV18 and TRBJ2-7; 14 bases match TRBD2. The TCR originated in a woman aged 40 to 50 with active or convalescent COVID-19. Here the CDR3 reads CASSTGLAGVLSYEQYF. The CDR3 DNA follows: TGTGCCAGCTCAACGGGACTAGCGGGAGTGCTCTCCTACGAGCAGTACTTC.